These T cell receptor beta chains were read from a single sample in a study of shared clonotypes between healthy human individuals. Libraries were prepared by immunoSEQ multiplex PCR; TCRdb keeps only in-frame clonotypes and omits some of them. The sample has about 1 million clones; about 75% are singletons. The sequenced material came from memory CD4+ T cells sorted from blood. These receptor sequences come from a man between 18 and 35 years old in good health. Each CDR3 is given with its conserved first and last residue. A D gene is named only where the DNA matches it firmly. The size entry is marked missing in some rows and otherwise reads once, few, many or a size class.

D | J | V | size | DNA | CDR3
TRBD2 | TRBJ2-1 | TRBV7-7 | . | TGTGCTAGCAGCGCGGGACTAGCGGGATATCTTGGTGAGCAGTTCTTC | CASSAGLAGYLGEQFF
TRBD1 | TRBJ1-2 | TRBV5-1 | . | TGCGCCAGCAGCCCGGGACAGAACAACTATGGCTACACCTTC | CASSPGQNNYGYTF
TRBD1 | TRBJ1-1 | TRBV30 | few | TGTGCCTGGAGTTCAGGGGGCGCGGGTACTGAAGCTTTCTTT | CAWSSGGAGTEAFF
. | TRBJ1-2 | TRBV18 | . | TGTGCCAGCTCAACTCGGGAGAGCTATGGCTACACCTTC | CASSTRESYGYTF
TRBD2 | TRBJ2-3 | TRBV9 | . | TGTGCCAGCAGCCCAAGGGGACTAGCGGGGGTGATAGATACGCAGTATTTT | CASSPRGLAGVIDTQYF
. | TRBJ2-2 | TRBV10-3 | . | TGTGCCATCAGTGTGGGCAAGGCCGGGGAGCTGTTTTTT | CAISVGKAGELFF
. | TRBJ1-3 | TRBV28 | . | TGTGCCAGCGGGTCTAAAGGACTTGTAGACACCATATATTTT | CASGSKGLVDTIYF
TRBD1 | TRBJ2-7 | TRBV9 | . | TGTGCCAGCAGCGCCCGGGACAGGAAGGGCGAGCAGTACTTC | CASSARDRKGEQYF
. | TRBJ2-7 | TRBV5-8 | . | TGTGCCAGCAGCGTCCGCATTTTAACCTACGAGCAGTACTTC | CASSVRILTYEQYF
. | TRBJ1-6 | TRBV2 | once | TGTGCCAGCAGGGTAGTCTATAATTCACCCCTCCACTTT | CASRVVYNSPLHF